Given below is one T cell receptor beta chain in context. The target of this receptor is not known. It has no much larger one-base neighbor in the sample; base qualities were not kept. TCRbeta CDR3 regions were amplified from genomic DNA by means of the immunoSEQ Assay, a bias-controlled multiplex PCR. For the original study's pipeline: Nucleated cell counts per sample were estimated from amplification of reference gene primers within the assay. To quantify the absolute abundance of each unique TCRbeta CDR3 rearrangement, sequence reads were collapsed and filtered. Productive Simpson clonality was computed per sample as the square root of Simpson's diversity index over productive rearrangements. Imported from immuneACCESS, the table was reduced by TCRdb to in-frame sequences with V and J called. These copies leave out some clones; in studies compared against another copy, an unresolved V gene accounts for under half, and the cause of the remainder is not known. V and J calls plus clone size are reproduced from that table; the DNA served to infer D and trimming. Across this sample there are fewer than 350,000 clones, with 65% to 90% seen only once. The top ten clones comprise 2.5% to 3% of the sample.

Collaborating institutions collected whole blood in K2EDTA tubes following their own protocols. For TCRbeta analysis, collaborators shipped samples in one of three forms: frozen whole blood, isolated PBMCs, or DNA extracted from either of those sample types. The data are from a study of blood T cell repertoires in COVID-19 (dated by TCRdb to 2020 to 2022). As for the study more broadly: Samples covering the acute and convalescent phases of COVID-19 were provided by collaborators in the United States, Italy and Spain. Where available, HLA class I and class II types were taken from metadata supplied by the sample provider and were not determined by assay-based typing. The dataset comprised deeply sampled blood TCRbeta repertoires from subjects exposed to, actively infected with, or recovered from COVID-19. The prospective study material was composed of cDNA or gDNA derived from T cells, B-cell-depleted T cells, or PBMCs. The repertoires were made available in a free public database intended to serve as a resource for research on the immune response to SARS-CoV-2. Sample metadata almost always included a de-identified subject ID, COVID-19 status, age in years and sex. Samples were obtained from the ongoing ImmuneRACE study (first 160 participants) and from 1,000 to 1,500 subjects provided by 6 global collaborators. General findings and caveats noted by the study authors: How much clinical and demographic metadata was included differed by source and by participant, and the metadata was provided uncurated.

This sequence originates from a woman aged 55-70 years with active or convalescent COVID-19. Sequencing was carried out using peripheral blood.

The nucleotides read TGTGCCAGCACCTTCGCAAGGGGGCAAACTGAAGCTTTCTTT. This is translated as CASTFARGQTEAFF. Rearrangement joined TRBV14 to TRBJ1-1; the junction holds 7 bases that match TRBD1. Ends trimmed: V by 7 bases, J by 5 bases; bases unmatched to a gene: 10. The CDR3 goes from the cysteine to the phenylalanine over 14 residues. The kept DNA is CDR3 alone, 42 bases in frame from the first base. CDR1 and CDR2 were assigned from the germline V gene as SGHDN and FVKESK.